This is a list of T cell receptor beta chains from one sample in a study of graft-versus-host responses after intestinal transplantation. TCRdb's copy holds only in-frame clones and misses some; the assay was immunoSEQ multiplex PCR. The sample holds tens of thousands of clones, 84% seen once. These receptors are not linked to any known antigen. The source material was unstimulated CD4+ T cells sorted from spleen or lymph node cells, sampled before transplant. The receptors were gathered from a human donor who was the organ donor for an intestinal transplant. CDR3s include the opening cysteine and the closing phenylalanine or tryptophan. The D gene is left open where the match is weak. Not all rows give a size; the values are once, few, many and, for expanded clones, a class.

CASREQPRNEKLFF	TGTGCCAGCAGGGAACAACCCCGGAATGAAAAACTGTTTTTT	-	-	TRBV2	TRBJ1-4
CAGREGFDSPLHF	TGTGCCGGTCGGGAAGGCTTTGATTCACCCCTCCACTTT	-	-	TRBV28	TRBJ1-6
CASSLDRGIGTGELFF	TGCGCCAGCAGCTTGGACAGAGGGATAGGAACCGGGGAGCTGTTTTTT	-	once	TRBV5-1	TRBJ2-2
CASGRSTEAFF	TGTGCCAGCGGTCGGTCCACTGAAGCTTTCTTT	-	once	TRBV6-1	TRBJ1-1
CASSKDRDYGYTF	TGTGCCAGTAGTAAGGACAGGGACTATGGCTACACCTTC	TRBD1	-	TRBV19	TRBJ1-2
CASSRGAIGNTEAFF	TGTGCCAGCAGTCGTGGGGCGATAGGTAACACTGAAGCTTTCTTT	-	once	TRBV28	TRBJ1-1
CASSQLRLSGNTIYF	TGTGCCAGCAGCCAATTGCGACTCTCTGGAAACACCATATATTTT	-	few	TRBV4-2	TRBJ1-3
CASSMDRGTEAFF	TGTGCCAGTTCGATGGACAGGGGCACTGAAGCTTTCTTT	TRBD1	-	TRBV19	TRBJ1-1
CASSSGTGPSNEKLFF	TGTGCCAGCAGCTCCGGGACAGGCCCTTCTAATGAAAAACTGTTTTTT	TRBD1	once	TRBV7-9	TRBJ1-4
CASSDRGARFYEQFF	TGTGCCAGCAGTGATCGGGGGGCCCGATTTTATGAGCAGTTCTTC	-	few	TRBV6-1	TRBJ2-1
CSAEGNTEAFF	TGCAGTGCTGAGGGGAACACTGAAGCTTTCTTT	-	-	TRBV20-1	TRBJ1-1
CASSLQDRARQPQHF	TGTGCCAGCAGTTTACAGGACAGGGCACGTCAGCCCCAGCATTTT	TRBD1	-	TRBV28	TRBJ1-5
CASSGGLMNTEAFF	TGTGCCAGCAGCGGGGGGCTGATGAACACTGAAGCTTTCTTT	-	once	TRBV9	TRBJ1-1
CATSGGTAGYTF	TGTGCCACTTCAGGGGGTACTGCCGGCTACACCTTC	TRBD1	-	TRBV25-1	TRBJ1-2
CASSVEGQGRETQYF	TGTGCTAGCAGCGTCGAAGGACAGGGGCGAGAGACCCAGTACTTC	TRBD1	-	TRBV7-7	TRBJ2-5
CASSAITLRGGGTDTQYF	TGTGCCAGCAGTGCGATTACCTTGCGGGGGGGCGGCACAGATACGCAGTATTTT	TRBD2	-	TRBV6-1	TRBJ2-3
CSVEGALGETQYF	TGCAGCGTTGAAGGGGCGCTGGGAGAGACCCAGTACTTC	-	-	TRBV29-1	TRBJ2-5
CASSRTGKNTEAFF	TGTGCCAGCAGTCGGACAGGCAAGAACACTGAAGCTTTCTTT	TRBD1	-	TRBV2	TRBJ1-1
CASSFMTGGSSTDTQYF	TGCGCCAGCAGCTTCATGACAGGGGGATCGAGCACAGATACGCAGTATTTT	TRBD1	-	TRBV5-1	TRBJ2-3
CASSRGGWYNEQFF	TGTGCCAGCAGCCGGGGGGGCTGGTACAATGAGCAGTTCTTC	TRBD2	once	TRBV6-5	TRBJ2-1
CASSYHPGQVNTEAFF	TGTGCCAGCAGTTACCACCCGGGACAAGTGAACACTGAAGCTTTCTTT	-	-	TRBV6-5	TRBJ1-1
CASSSPILGQGRVGGYTF	TGTGCCAGCAGCAGTCCAATATTGGGACAGGGGAGGGTTGGCGGCTACACCTTC	TRBD1	-	TRBV28	TRBJ1-2
CASSGDSGAKNIQYF	TGCGCCAGCAGCGGCGACAGCGGGGCCAAAAACATTCAGTACTTC	-	-	TRBV5-1	TRBJ2-4
CASSLGQGTSLAKNIQYF	TGCGCCAGCAGCTTGGGACAGGGGACCTCACTAGCCAAAAACATTCAGTACTTC	TRBD1	-	TRBV4-1	TRBJ2-4
CASSPQVNYGYTF	TGTGCCAGCAGCCCACAGGTTAACTATGGCTACACCTTC	-	few	TRBV5-4	TRBJ1-2
CASSARGQGREKLFF	TGTGCCAGCAGTGCCAGGGGGCAAGGGCGTGAAAAACTGTTTTTT	TRBD1	-	TRBV25-1	TRBJ1-4
CASSLTGENQPQHF	TGTGCCAGCAGCCTGACAGGGGAAAATCAGCCCCAGCATTTT	TRBD1	once	TRBV4-2	TRBJ1-5
CASSDYYGYTF	TGTGCCAGCAGCGACTATTATGGCTACACCTTC	-	-	TRBV7-2	TRBJ1-2
CSVGRQMATEAFF	TGCAGCGTTGGTCGACAGATGGCCACTGAAGCTTTCTTT	-	-	TRBV29-1	TRBJ1-1
CASSLPTSTDTQYF	TGTGCCAGCAGTTTACCTACTAGCACAGATACGCAGTATTTT	-	-	TRBV28	TRBJ2-3
CASSADRGDNQPQHF	TGTGCCAGCAGCGCCGACAGGGGGGATAATCAGCCCCAGCATTTT	TRBD1	-	TRBV5-6	TRBJ1-5